The sequence of this TCR beta chain was determined in a study of control samples from healthy donors and cancer patients. Method: immunoSEQ multiplex PCR; TCRdb's copy keeps in-frame clones and lacks some. The data show some 130,000 clones, 80% to 95% seen once. The germline V gene encodes CDR1 SNHLY and CDR2 FYNNEI. The CDR3 is made up of 14 amino acids. Between the trimmed V and J ends, which lost 2 bases and 8 bases, there was a span of 12 bases. This chain joins TRBV2 and TRBJ1-4, with D possibly matching TRBD1 (5 bases). This sequence was found in a man aged 25-45 years in good health. Sequenced sample: blood. The chain's CDR3 is CASSETGQREKLFF. The DNA of the CDR3 is TGTGCCAGCAGTGAAACGGGGCAGAGGGAAAAACTGTTTTTT.